One sample yielded the 25 T cell receptor beta chains listed below, sequenced in a study of blood T cell repertoires in COVID-19. Produced via immunoSEQ multiplex PCR; TCRdb's table is partial and in-frame only. The sample has about 200,000 clones, nearly 90% seen once. Sequenced sample: PBMCs or T cells enriched from blood (not recorded which). The receptor set was obtained from a woman between 25 and 40 years old with acute COVID-19.

The chain carries TRBV11-2 and TRBJ1-1; D is undetermined. Germline CDR1 is SGHAT and CDR2 is FQNNGV. The length of the CDR3 is 14 residues. The V end lost 6 bases, the J end lost 1 base, and 12 bases lay between the germline ends. This CDR3 is CASSTGLPNTEAFF. The CDR3 DNA is TGTGCCAGCAGTACCGGACTGCCGAACACTGAAGCTTTCTTT.

The J gene is TRBJ1-1, the V gene TRBV10-2; 8 nucleotides agree with TRBD1. The V segment lost 2 bases and the J segment 1 base; nucleotides outside the gene matches: 9. CDR1 is WSHSY, CDR2 SAAADI, per germline. This CDR3 has 17 residues. The CDR3 protein is CASSEPGTGRPNTEAFF. The CDR3 region has the DNA TGCGCCAGCAGTGAGCCCGGGACAGGCCGTCCGAACACTGAAGCTTTCTTT.

The genes are TRBV7-2 and TRBJ2-1; 7 bases fit TRBD1. CDR3 size: 15 residues. J was trimmed by 2 bases and V by 2 bases; bases with no gene match: 3. Germline V gene data show CDR1 as SGHTA and CDR2 as FQGNSA. CDR3 region: CASSLTTGAYNEQFF. CDR3 DNA: TGTGCCAGCAGCTTAACAACAGGGGCCTACAATGAGCAGTTCTTC.

The chain employs TRBV7-9 and TRBJ1-2; tentative D call: TRBD1 (6 bases). Between the trimmed V and J ends, which lost 5 bases and 4 bases, there was a span of 17 bases. Germline V gives CDR1 SEHNR, CDR2 FQNEAQ (reference sequence). The CDR3 is 15 residues long. CDR3 in amino acids: CASSASLQGIYGYTF. As DNA, the CDR3 is TGTGCCAGCAGCGCATCCCTACAGGGAATCTATGGCTACACCTTC.

The chain joins TRBV3-1 (or the pseudogene TRBV3-2) to TRBJ2-2; weak D call: TRBD2 (5 bases). Germline assignment: CDR1 LGHDT and CDR2 YNNKEL (reference sequence). V lost 3 bases and J 4 bases, leaving 15 bases between the germline ends. The CDR3 spans 16 residues. This chain's CDR3 is CASSHPNGVPTGELFF. The CDR3 DNA sequence: TGTGCCAGCAGCCACCCTAACGGGGTTCCCACCGGGGAGCTGTTTTTT.

The V and J genes are TRBV11-1 and TRBJ2-1; TRBD1 is a possible D gene (6 bases). Germline loops: CDR1 SGHAT, CDR2 FQDESV (reference sequence). The CDR3 covers 15 residues. V lost 2 bases to trimming and J lost 6 bases, with 14 bases between them. CDR3 in amino acids: CASSLSTGRGNEQFF. The CDR3 DNA is TGTGCCAGCAGCTTATCAACAGGGCGCGGCAATGAGCAGTTCTTC.

The rearrangement links TRBV28 to TRBJ1-4; TRBD1 matches 7 bases. The CDR3 loop spans 16 amino acids. J gave up 6 bases and V 5 bases, and 12 bases lay outside the gene matches. The germline gives CDR1 MDHEN, CDR2 SYDVKM. The chain's CDR3 is CASSLLPGQRDEKLFF. In DNA, the CDR3 is TGTGCCAGCAGTCTCTTACCGGGACAGAGAGATGAAAAACTGTTTTTT.

V usage is TRBV4-3 and J usage is TRBJ2-3, with 14 bases matching TRBD2. Germline lookup yields CDR1 LGHNA and CDR2 YSLEER. Trimming took 4 bases from V and 3 from J; bases not matched to a gene: 3. This CDR3 has 16 amino acids. The CDR3 loop reads CASSRGTSGGTDTQYF. The CDR3 coding sequence is TGCGCCAGCAGCCGGGGGACTAGCGGGGGAACAGATACGCAGTATTTT.

This clone was observed a few times. CDR3 nucleotide sequence: TGTGCCAGCAGTGAGGGACAGGGTTTTGGCTACACCTTC. Translating it yields CASSEGQGFGYTF. The genes are TRBV2 and TRBJ1-2, with TRBD1 identical over 9 bases. The ends lost 3 bases at V and 7 bases at J; junction bases unmatched: 3. In germline, CDR1 is SNHLY, CDR2 FYNNEI. The CDR3 runs to 13 residues.

The rearrangement links TRBV5-1 to TRBJ1-1; D is uncertain. CDR1 is SGHRS, CDR2 YFSETQ, per germline. This CDR3 is built from 12 residues. V shed 7 bases and J shed 5 bases, with 12 bases lying between them. The CDR3 here is CASGQRETEAFF. The DNA for the CDR3 is TGCGCCAGCGGGCAGAGGGAGACTGAAGCTTTCTTT.

The V gene is TRBV9, the J gene TRBJ1-2; perhaps TRBD1 as D (6 bases). This CDR3 has 14 amino acids. Germline V gene sequence: CDR1 SGDLS, CDR2 YYNGEE. Trimming pared 4 bases from V and 0 bases from J, leaving 10 bases between. This chain's CDR3 is CASSPGTPNYGYTF. CDR3 bases: TGTGCCAGCAGCCCAGGGACACCTAACTATGGCTACACCTTC.

The CDR3 nucleotides read TGCGCCAGCAGCCAAGGATGGGCCAGGGGGGACGGGGAGCTGTTTTTT. The encoded protein is CASSQGWARGDGELFF. The chain uses TRBV4-3 and TRBJ2-2; TRBD1 might be the D (7 bases). In germline, CDR1 is LGHNA, CDR2 YSLEER. The CDR3 extends over 16 amino acids. The V and J ends lost 1 base and 7 bases respectively, with 16 bases between them.

This chain uses TRBV9 with TRBJ1-2, with 7 positions matching TRBD1. This CDR3 is built from 15 residues. V lost 0 bases, J lost 8 bases, and 10 bases stayed unmatched. Germline CDR1 reads SGDLS; CDR2 reads YYNGEE. CDR3 DNA: TGTGCCAGCAGCGTAGAGGGCAGGGGGTTAAGCGGCTACACCTTC. This translates into CASSVEGRGLSGYTF. Complete variable domain (other parts from reference TRBV9 and TRBJ1-2): DSGVTQTPKHLITATGQRVTLRCSPRSGDLSVYWYQQSLDQGLQFLIQYYNGEERAKGNILERFSAQQFPDLHSELNLSSLELGDSALYFCASSVEGRGLSGYTFGSGTRLTVV.

The chain has TRBV4-2 and TRBJ2-7, with D tentatively TRBD2 (7 bases). Trimming pared 0 bases from V and 3 bases from J, leaving 12 bases between. Germline CDR1 reads LGHNA; CDR2 reads YNFKEQ. The CDR3 extends over 15 amino acids. The CDR3 loop reads CASSQELRGGYEQYF. The CDR3 DNA sequence: TGTGCCAGCAGCCAAGAGCTTAGGGGGGGCTACGAGCAGTACTTC.

The chain joins TRBV7-2 to TRBJ2-1; no firm D call. V lost 7 bases and J lost 0, with 13 bases in between. This CDR3 is 15 amino acids long. CDR1 is SGHTA and CDR2 is FQGNSA in the germline V gene. DNA of the CDR3: TGTGCCAGCAAGAGGATCCTCGTCTCCTACAATGAGCAGTTCTTC. This codes for CASKRILVSYNEQFF.

The gene calls are TRBV19 and TRBJ2-1; 10 bases fit TRBD2. J lost 7 bases, V lost 5 bases, and 8 bases had no gene match. The CDR3 runs to 15 residues. The V gene's germline CDR1 is LNHDA and CDR2 SQIVND (reference sequence). This chain's CDR3 is CASSSTSGEGNEQFF. In DNA form, the CDR3 reads TGTGCCAGTAGTTCAACTAGCGGGGAGGGGAATGAGCAGTTCTTC. Full variable domain (rest looked up from reference TRBV19 and TRBJ2-1): DGGITQSPKYLFRKEGQNVTLSCEQNLNHDAMYWYRQDPGQGLRLIYYSQIVNDFQKGDIAEGYSVSREKKESFPLTVTSAQKNPTAFYLCASSSTSGEGNEQFFGPGTRLTVL.

This clone showed up just a few times. This CDR3 is CASSGELQGRRSPLHF. CDR3 nucleotides: TGTGCCAGCAGTGGCGAACTACAGGGGCGGCGTTCACCCCTCCACTTT. The chain has TRBV6-1 and TRBJ1-6; 7 bases line up with TRBD1. V shed 4 bases and J 9 bases; nucleotides not matched to a gene: 12. CDR3 size: 16 residues. Germline loops: CDR1 MNHNS, CDR2 SASEGT.

This chain links TRBV6-5 with TRBJ2-7, with TRBD1 matching 9 bases. V shed 2 bases and J 4 bases; nucleotides not matched to a gene: 3. Looked up from germline, CDR1 is MNHEY and CDR2 is SVGAGI. The CDR3 extends over 14 amino acids. As DNA, the CDR3 is TGTGCCAGCAGTTACGGGACAGGGCGGTACGAGCAGTACTTC. Translated, it gives CASSYGTGRYEQYF.

The V call is TRBV5-1, the J call TRBJ2-1, with TRBD1 matching over 8 bases. V gave up 4 bases and J gave up 10 bases; unmatched junction bases: 19. CDR3 length equals 17 residues. The germline V gene has CDR1 SGHRS and CDR2 YFSETQ. The CDR3 spells CASSPPGTGPGVGEQFF. In DNA form, the CDR3 reads TGCGCCAGCAGCCCCCCCGGGACAGGCCCCGGTGTGGGAGAGCAGTTCTTC. Full variable domain (rest looked up from reference TRBV5-1 and TRBJ2-1): KAGVTQTPRYLIKTRGQQVTLSCSPISGHRSVSWYQQTPGQGLQFLFEYFSETQRNKGNFPGRFSGRQFSNSRSEMNVSTLELGDSALYLCASSPPGTGPGVGEQFFGPGTRLTVL.

The rearrangement joins TRBV25-1 to TRBJ1-1; 8 bases map to TRBD1. The CDR3 covers 15 residues. V lost 5 bases and J lost 0; bases outside the gene matches: 5. Germline V CDR1 and CDR2: MGHDK, SYGVNS. CDR3 DNA sequence: TGTGCCAGCAGTCCCGACAGGGGTATGAACACTGAAGCTTTCTTT. Translating gives CASSPDRGMNTEAFF.

This clone showed up just once. V is TRBV6-2 or TRBV6-3 and J is TRBJ1-2; D unresolved. The CDR3 covers 15 residues. Germline values: CDR1 MNHEY, CDR2 SVGEGT. Trimming removed 5 bases from V and 3 bases from J, with 16 bases in between. The CDR3 DNA reads TGTGCCAGCAGTGACCGACGCGGAGGGTACTATGGCTACACCTTC. It specifies CASSDRRGGYYGYTF.

This chain connects TRBV28 to TRBJ1-1, with TRBD1 matching over 9 bases. From germline, CDR1 is MDHEN and CDR2 SYDVKM. After removal of 6 bases from V and 11 bases from J, the junction contained 10 bases not matched to a gene. The CDR3 is 13 residues long. The CDR3 DNA sequence: TGTGCCAGCAGCTCCCCGGGACAGGGATGGGCTTTCTTT. Translated: CASSSPGQGWAFF.

The chain employs TRBV20-1 and TRBJ2-3; 10 bases agree with TRBD2. The CDR3 is 13 residues long. CDR1 DFQATT and CDR2 SNEGSKA come from the germline V gene (reference sequence). V dropped 3 bases and J dropped 3; count of bases not matched to a gene: 0. CDR3 sequence reads: CSASSGGTDTQYF. CDR3 nucleotides: TGCAGTGCTAGTAGCGGGGGGACAGATACGCAGTATTTT.

This clone was found once. The J gene is TRBJ2-4, the V gene TRBV25-1; TRBD1 might be the D (6 bases). Germline CDR1 MGHDK, CDR2 SYGVNS. CDR3 length: 15 residues. V lost 6 bases to trimming and J lost 3 bases, with 15 bases between them. In DNA form, the CDR3 reads TGTGCCAGCAGAGGAAGGGGGTACGGCAAAAACATTCAGTACTTC. This codes for CASRGRGYGKNIQYF.

This chain links TRBV7-2 with TRBJ2-3; 7 nucleotides align to TRBD1. Germline CDR1 is SGHTA and CDR2 is FQGNSA. Losses at the gene ends were 6 bases for V and 4 bases for J; bases not matched to a gene: 10. CDR3 size: 15 residues. The CDR3 reads CASSRGRQGADTQYF. DNA for the CDR3: TGTGCCAGCAGTAGAGGGAGACAGGGAGCAGATACGCAGTATTTT.